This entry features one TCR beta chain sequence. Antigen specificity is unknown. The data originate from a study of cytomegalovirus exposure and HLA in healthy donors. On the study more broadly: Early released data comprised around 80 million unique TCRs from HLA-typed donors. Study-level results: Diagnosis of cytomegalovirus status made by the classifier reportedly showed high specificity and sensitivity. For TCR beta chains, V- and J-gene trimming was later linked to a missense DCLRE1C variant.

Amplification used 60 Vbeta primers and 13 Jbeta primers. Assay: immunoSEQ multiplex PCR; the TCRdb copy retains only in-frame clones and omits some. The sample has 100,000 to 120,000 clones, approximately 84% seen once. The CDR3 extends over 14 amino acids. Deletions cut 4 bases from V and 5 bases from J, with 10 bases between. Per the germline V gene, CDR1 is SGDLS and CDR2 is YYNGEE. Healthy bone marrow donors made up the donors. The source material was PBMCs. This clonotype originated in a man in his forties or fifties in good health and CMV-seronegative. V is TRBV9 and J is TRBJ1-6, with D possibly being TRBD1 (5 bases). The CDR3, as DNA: TGTGCCAGCAGCTCGACAGATAATAATTCACCCCTCCACTTT. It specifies CASSSTDNNSPLHF. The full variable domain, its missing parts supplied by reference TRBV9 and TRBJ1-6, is DSGVTQTPKHLITATGQRVTLRCSPRSGDLSVYWYQQSLDQGLQFLIQYYNGEERAKGNILERFSAQQFPDLHSELNLSSLELGDSALYFCASSSTDNNSPLHFGNGTRLTVT.